This T cell receptor (beta chain) was documented in a study of radiotherapy plus CTLA-4 blockade in lung cancer. The table came from immunoSEQ multiplex PCR; TCRdb's copy has only in-frame clones and leaves some out. The sample shows about 90,000 clones, about 85% of them seen only once. The CDR3 contains 15 residues. CDR1 MGHRA and CDR2 YSYEKL come from the germline V gene. Trimming removed 0 bases from V and 4 bases from J, with 12 bases in between. This chain links TRBV4-1 with TRBJ1-2; D possibly corresponds to TRBD1 (5 bases). This sequence originates from a human donor with non-small cell lung cancer that progressed on radiotherapy plus ipilimumab. Sequenced material: peripheral blood, taken from a patient treated with radiotherapy plus ipilimumab. CDR3 residues: CASSQEGVFFYGYTF. CDR3 in DNA: TGCGCCAGCAGCCAAGAAGGGGTATTCTTCTATGGCTACACCTTC.